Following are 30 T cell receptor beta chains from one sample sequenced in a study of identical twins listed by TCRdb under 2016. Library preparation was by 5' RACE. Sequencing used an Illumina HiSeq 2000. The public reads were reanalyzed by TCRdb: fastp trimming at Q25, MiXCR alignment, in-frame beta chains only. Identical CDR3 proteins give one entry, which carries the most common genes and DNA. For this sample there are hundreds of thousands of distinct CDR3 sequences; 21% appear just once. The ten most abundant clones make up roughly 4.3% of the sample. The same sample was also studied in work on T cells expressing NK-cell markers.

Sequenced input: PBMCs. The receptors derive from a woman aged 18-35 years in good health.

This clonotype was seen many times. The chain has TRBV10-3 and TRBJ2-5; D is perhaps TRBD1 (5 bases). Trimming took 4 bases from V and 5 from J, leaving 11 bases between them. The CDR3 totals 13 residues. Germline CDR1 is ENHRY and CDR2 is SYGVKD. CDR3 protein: CAISVGAEETQYF. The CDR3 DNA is TGTGCCATCAGTGTTGGGGCGGAGGAGACCCAGTACTTC.

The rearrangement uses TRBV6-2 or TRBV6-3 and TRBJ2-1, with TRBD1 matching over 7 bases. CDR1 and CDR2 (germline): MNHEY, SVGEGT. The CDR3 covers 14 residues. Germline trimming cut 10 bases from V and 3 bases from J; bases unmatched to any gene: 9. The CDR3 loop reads CATTDRAGYNEQFF. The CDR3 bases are TGTGCCACGACCGACAGGGCGGGCTACAATGAGCAGTTCTTC.

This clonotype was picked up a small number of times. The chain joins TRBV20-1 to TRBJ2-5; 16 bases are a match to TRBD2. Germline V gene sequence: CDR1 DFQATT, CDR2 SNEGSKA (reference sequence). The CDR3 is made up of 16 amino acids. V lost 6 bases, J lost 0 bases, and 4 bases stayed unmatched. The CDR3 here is CSAPGLAGGNQETQYF. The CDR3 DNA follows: TGCAGTGCCCCGGGACTAGCGGGAGGGAACCAAGAGACCCAGTACTTC.

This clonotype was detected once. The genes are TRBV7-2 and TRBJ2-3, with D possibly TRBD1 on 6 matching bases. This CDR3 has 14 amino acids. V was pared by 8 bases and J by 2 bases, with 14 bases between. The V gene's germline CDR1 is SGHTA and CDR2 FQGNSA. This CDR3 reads CASGLQGPTDTQYF. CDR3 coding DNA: TGTGCCAGCGGATTACAGGGACCCACAGATACGCAGTATTTT.

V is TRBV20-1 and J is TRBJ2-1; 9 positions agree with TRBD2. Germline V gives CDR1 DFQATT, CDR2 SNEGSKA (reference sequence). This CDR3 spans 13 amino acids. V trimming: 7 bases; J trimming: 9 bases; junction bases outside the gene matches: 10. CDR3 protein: CSVWLAGSVEQFF. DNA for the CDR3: TGCAGTGTGTGGCTAGCGGGATCGGTTGAGCAGTTCTTC.

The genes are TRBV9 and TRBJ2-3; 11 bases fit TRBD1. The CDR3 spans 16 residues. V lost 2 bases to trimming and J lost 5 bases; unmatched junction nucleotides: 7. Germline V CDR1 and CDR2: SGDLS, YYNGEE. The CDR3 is CASSVFPGQGEDTQYF. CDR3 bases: TGTGCCAGCAGCGTTTTTCCGGGACAGGGGGAAGATACGCAGTATTTT.

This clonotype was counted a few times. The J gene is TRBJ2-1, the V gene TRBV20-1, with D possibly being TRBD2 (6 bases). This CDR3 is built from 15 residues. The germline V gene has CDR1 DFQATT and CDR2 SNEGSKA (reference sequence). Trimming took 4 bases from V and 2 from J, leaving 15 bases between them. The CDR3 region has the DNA TGCAGTGCTATAGATCTCGGGGGTGCCTACAATGAGCAGTTCTTC. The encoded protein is CSAIDLGGAYNEQFF.

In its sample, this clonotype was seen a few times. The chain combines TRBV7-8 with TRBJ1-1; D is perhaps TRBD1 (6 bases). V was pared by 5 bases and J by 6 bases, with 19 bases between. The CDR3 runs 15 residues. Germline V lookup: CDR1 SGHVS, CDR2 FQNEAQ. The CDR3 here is CASSPRGALGAEAFF. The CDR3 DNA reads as TGTGCCAGCAGCCCACGGGGGGCCTTAGGGGCTGAAGCTTTCTTT.

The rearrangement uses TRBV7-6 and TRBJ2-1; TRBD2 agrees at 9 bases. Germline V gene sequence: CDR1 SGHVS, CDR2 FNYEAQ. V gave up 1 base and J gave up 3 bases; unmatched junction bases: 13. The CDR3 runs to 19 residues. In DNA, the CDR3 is TGTGCCAGCAGCTTAGGTAGCGGGAGCCCCCTCAATGTCTACAATGAGCAGTTCTTC. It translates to CASSLGSGSPLNVYNEQFF.

The CDR3 spells CSATGLAHEQFF. As DNA, the CDR3 is TGCAGTGCTACGGGACTAGCGCATGAGCAGTTCTTC. This chain uses TRBV20-1 with TRBJ2-1; the match to TRBD2 covers 10 bases. The V and J ends lost 4 bases and 8 bases, in that order; junction bases with no gene match: 2. The CDR3 spans 12 residues. Looked up from germline, CDR1 is DFQATT and CDR2 is SNEGSKA (reference sequence).

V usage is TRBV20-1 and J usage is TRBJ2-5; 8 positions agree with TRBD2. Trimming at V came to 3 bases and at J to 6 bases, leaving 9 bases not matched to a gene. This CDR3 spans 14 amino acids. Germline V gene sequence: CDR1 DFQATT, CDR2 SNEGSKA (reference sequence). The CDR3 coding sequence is TGCAGTGCTAGGGCGAGCGGGGGCACGAAGACCCAGTACTTC. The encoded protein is CSARASGGTKTQYF.

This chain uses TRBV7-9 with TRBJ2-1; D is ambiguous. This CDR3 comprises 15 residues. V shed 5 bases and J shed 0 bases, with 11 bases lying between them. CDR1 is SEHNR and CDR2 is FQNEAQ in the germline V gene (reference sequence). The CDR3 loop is CASSPGRLSYNEQFF. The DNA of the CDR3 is TGTGCCAGCAGCCCTGGACGGCTCTCCTACAATGAGCAGTTCTTC.

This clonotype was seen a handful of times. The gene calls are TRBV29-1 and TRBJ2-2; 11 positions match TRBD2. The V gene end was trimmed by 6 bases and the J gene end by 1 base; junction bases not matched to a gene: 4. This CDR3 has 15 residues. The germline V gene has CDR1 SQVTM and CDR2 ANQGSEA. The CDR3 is CSVSLAGENTGELFF. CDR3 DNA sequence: TGCAGCGTCTCACTAGCGGGAGAGAACACCGGGGAGCTGTTTTTT.

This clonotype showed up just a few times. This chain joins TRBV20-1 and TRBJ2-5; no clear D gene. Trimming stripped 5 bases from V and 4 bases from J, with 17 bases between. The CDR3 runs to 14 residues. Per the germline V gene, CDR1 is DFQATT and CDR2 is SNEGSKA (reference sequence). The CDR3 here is CSAPSSDLGETQYF. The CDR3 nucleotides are TGCAGTGCTCCCTCATCGGACCTGGGAGAGACCCAGTACTTC.

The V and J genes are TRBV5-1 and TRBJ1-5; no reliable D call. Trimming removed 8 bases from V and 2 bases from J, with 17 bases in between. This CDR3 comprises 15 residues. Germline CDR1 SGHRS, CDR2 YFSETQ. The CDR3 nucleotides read TGCGCCAGGAAAGCTCGACACTCAGGCAATCAGCCCCAGCATTTT. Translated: CARKARHSGNQPQHF.

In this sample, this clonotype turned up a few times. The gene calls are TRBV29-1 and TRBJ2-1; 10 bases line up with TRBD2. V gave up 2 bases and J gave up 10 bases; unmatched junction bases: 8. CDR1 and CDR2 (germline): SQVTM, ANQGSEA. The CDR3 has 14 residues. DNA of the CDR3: TGCAGCGTTGAACCCCTAGCGGGAGCAGGGGAGCAGTTCTTC. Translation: CSVEPLAGAGEQFF.

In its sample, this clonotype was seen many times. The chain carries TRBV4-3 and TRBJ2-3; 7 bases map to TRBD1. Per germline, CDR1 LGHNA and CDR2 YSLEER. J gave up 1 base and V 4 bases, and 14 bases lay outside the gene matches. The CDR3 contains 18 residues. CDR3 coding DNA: TGCGCCAGCAGCCCCCCCCCTTGGGACAGCATCGGCACAGATACGCAGTATTTT. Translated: CASSPPPWDSIGTDTQYF.

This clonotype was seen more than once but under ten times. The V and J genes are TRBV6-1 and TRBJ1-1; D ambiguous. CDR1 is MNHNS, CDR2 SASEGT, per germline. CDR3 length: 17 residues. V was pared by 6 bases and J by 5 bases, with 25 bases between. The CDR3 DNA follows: TGTGCCAGCAGCTTCAGACCTGGAGGATTTAAAGGGACTGAAGCTTTCTTT. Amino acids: CASSFRPGGFKGTEAFF.

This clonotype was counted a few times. CDR3 residues: CASSETWQETQYF. CDR3 nucleotides: TGCGCCAGCAGCGAAACCTGGCAAGAGACCCAGTACTTC. The chain uses TRBV4-3 and TRBJ2-5; D is undetermined. Germline values: CDR1 LGHNA, CDR2 YSLEER. V was trimmed by 5 bases and J by 2 bases, leaving 9 bases between them. The length of the CDR3 is 13 residues.

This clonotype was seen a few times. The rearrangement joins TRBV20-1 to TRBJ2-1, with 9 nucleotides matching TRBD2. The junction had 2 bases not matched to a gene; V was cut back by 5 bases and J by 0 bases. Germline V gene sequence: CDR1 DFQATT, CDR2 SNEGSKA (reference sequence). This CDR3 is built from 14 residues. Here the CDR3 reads CSARGGASYNEQFF. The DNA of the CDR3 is TGCAGTGCTCGCGGGGGGGCCTCCTACAATGAGCAGTTCTTC.

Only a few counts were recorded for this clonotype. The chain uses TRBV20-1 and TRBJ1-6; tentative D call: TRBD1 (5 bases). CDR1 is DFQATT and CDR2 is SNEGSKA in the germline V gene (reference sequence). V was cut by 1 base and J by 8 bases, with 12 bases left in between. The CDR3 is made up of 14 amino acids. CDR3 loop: CSARAGILDSPLHF. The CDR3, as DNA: TGCAGTGCTAGAGCAGGGATCTTAGATTCACCCCTCCACTTT.

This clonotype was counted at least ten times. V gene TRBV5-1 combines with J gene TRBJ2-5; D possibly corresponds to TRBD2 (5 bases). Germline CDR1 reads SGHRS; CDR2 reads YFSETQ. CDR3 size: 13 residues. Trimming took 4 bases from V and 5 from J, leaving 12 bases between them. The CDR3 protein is CASSGLEGETQYF. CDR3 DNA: TGCGCCAGCAGCGGGCTAGAGGGTGAGACCCAGTACTTC.

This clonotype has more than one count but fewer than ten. CDR3 residues: CSARDGLAGAGRTYEQYF. CDR3 in DNA: TGCAGTGCCCGAGACGGACTAGCGGGGGCCGGCCGCACCTACGAGCAGTACTTC. This chain links TRBV20-1 with TRBJ2-7; 13 bases map to TRBD2. The CDR3 is 18 amino acids. Germline trimming cut 6 bases from V and 2 bases from J; bases unmatched to any gene: 16. The germline V gene encodes CDR1 DFQATT and CDR2 SNEGSKA (reference sequence).

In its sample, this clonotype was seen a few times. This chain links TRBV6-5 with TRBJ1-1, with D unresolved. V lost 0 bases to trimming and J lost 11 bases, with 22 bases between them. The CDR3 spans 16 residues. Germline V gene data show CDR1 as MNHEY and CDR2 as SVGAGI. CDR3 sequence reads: CASSYSPDSSPGRAFF. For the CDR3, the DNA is TGTGCCAGCAGTTACTCCCCTGACTCATCCCCCGGGCGGGCTTTCTTT.

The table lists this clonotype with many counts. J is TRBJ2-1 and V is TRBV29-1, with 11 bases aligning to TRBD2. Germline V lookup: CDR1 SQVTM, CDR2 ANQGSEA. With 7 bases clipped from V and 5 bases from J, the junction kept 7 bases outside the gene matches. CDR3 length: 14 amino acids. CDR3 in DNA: TGCAGCGGTACTAGCGGGGGATCCCACAATGAGCAGTTCTTC. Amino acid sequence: CSGTSGGSHNEQFF.

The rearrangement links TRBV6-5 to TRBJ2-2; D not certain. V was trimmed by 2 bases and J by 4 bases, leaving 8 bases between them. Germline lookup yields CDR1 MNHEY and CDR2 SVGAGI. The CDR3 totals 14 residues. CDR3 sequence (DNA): TGTGCCAGCAGTTACCTTGCGGTCACCGGGGAGCTGTTTTTT. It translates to CASSYLAVTGELFF.

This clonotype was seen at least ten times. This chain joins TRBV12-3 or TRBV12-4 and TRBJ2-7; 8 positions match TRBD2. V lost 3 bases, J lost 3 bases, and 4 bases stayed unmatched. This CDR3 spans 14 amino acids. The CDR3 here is CASSLGLGNYEQYF. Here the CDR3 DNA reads TGTGCCAGCAGTTTGGGACTAGGGAACTACGAGCAGTACTTC.

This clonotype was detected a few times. The CDR3 nucleotides read TGTGCCAGCTCACCGGGGACAGGTATCGGTATGGAGGGCCATTACAATGAGCAGTTCTTC. Amino acids: CASSPGTGIGMEGHYNEQFF. This chain links TRBV18 with TRBJ2-1, with 8 bases that match TRBD1. Germline-derived CDR1 and CDR2 are KGHSH and LQKENI. CDR3 length: 20 residues. With V trimmed by 3 bases and J by 4 bases, 20 bases remained unmatched.

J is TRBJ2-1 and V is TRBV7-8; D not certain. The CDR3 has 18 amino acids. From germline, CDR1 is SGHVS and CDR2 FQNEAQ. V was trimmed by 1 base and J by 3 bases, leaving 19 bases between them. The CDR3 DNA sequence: TGTGCCAGCAGCTTAGGAGCATCCACCCGTTTCTACTACAATGAGCAGTTCTTC. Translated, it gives CASSLGASTRFYYNEQFF.

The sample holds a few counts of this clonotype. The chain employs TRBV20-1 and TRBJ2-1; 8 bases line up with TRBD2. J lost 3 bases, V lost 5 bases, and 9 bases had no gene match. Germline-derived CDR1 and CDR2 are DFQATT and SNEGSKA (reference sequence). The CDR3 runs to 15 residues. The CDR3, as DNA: TGCAGTGCTCCACGCGTTACTAGCGGCTACAATGAGCAGTTCTTC. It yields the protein CSAPRVTSGYNEQFF.